This TCR beta chain was identified in a study of cytomegalovirus exposure and HLA in healthy donors. Study-wide points: The authors enumerated over 150 TCR beta chains as linked to cytomegalovirus.

Sequencing was performed with immunoSEQ multiplex PCR; in TCRdb, only in-frame clones are kept and a portion is missing. The sample holds roughly 350,000 clones, roughly 90% seen once. The V gene's germline CDR1 is MDHEN and CDR2 SYDVKM. This CDR3 is built from 16 residues. V was cut by 4 bases and J by 4 bases, with 20 bases left in between. In regard to this clone: The antigen is undetermined.

The specimen was PBMCs. This chain joins TRBV28 and TRBJ2-7; perhaps TRBD1 as D (6 bases). This receptor was obtained from a woman aged 18-35 years in good health and CMV-seronegative. The CDR3 coding sequence is TGTGCCAGCAGTTCCCCCTCGGCCAGGGGCGGGTACGAGCAGTACTTC. Amino acid sequence: CASSSPSARGGYEQYF.